This TCR beta chain originates from a study of blood T cell repertoires in COVID-19. About the research overall: The samples span acute and convalescent COVID-19 from the United States, Italy and Spain. Nucleic acid was either cDNA or gDNA, and it came from T cells, B-cell-depleted T cells, or PBMCs.

Authors' methods: Reference gene primer amplification yielded estimated nucleated cell counts. Data came from immunoSEQ multiplex PCR; TCRdb stores just in-frame clones and leaves some out. Clonal size and the V and J genes are those of that table, whereas D and trimming came from the DNA. This sample has approximately 92,000 clones, with around four fifths found just once. The CDR3 is 13 amino acids. Trimming stripped 2 bases from V and 2 bases from J, with 7 bases between. Germline loops: CDR1 LNHDA, CDR2 SQIVND (reference sequence). The sequencing input was peripheral blood. The rearrangement uses TRBV19 and TRBJ2-7, with a weak D call TRBD1 (6 bases). This sequence was found in a man over 45 with acute or convalescent COVID-19. CDR3 coding DNA: TGTGCCAGTAGTATAAACAGGGCCTACGAGCAGTACTTC. Encoded protein: CASSINRAYEQYF.